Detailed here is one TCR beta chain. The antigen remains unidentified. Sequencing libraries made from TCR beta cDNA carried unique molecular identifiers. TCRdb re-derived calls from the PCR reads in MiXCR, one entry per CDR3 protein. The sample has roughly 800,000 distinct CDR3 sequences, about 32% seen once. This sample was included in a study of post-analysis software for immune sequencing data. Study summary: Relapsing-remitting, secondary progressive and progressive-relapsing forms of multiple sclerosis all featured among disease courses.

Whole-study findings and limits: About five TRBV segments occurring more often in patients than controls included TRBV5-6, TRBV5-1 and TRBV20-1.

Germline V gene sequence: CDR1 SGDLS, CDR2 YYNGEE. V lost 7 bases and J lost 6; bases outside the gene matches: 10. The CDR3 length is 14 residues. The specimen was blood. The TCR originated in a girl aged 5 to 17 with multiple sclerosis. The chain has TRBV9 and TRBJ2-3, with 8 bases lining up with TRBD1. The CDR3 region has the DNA TGTGCCAGCTCGGCAGGGGGCTACATGGATACGCAGTATTTT. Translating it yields CASSAGGYMDTQYF. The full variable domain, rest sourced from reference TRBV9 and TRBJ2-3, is DSGVTQTPKHLITATGQRVTLRCSPRSGDLSVYWYQQSLDQGLQFLIQYYNGEERAKGNILERFSAQQFPDLHSELNLSSLELGDSALYFCASSAGGYMDTQYFGPGTRLTVL.